Following are 21 T cell receptor beta chains from one sample sequenced in a study of blood T cell repertoires in COVID-19. Method: immunoSEQ multiplex PCR; TCRdb's copy keeps in-frame clones and lacks some. The top ten hold just over 2.5% of the sample, which has roughly 150,000 clones, more than 75% seen once. What was sequenced was peripheral blood. These receptors came from a woman aged 80 or over with COVID-19, enrolled during active disease.

For the CDR3, the DNA is TGTGCCAGCAGGAAGACAGGGGTTAACGGAGACTACACCTTC. Its protein product is CASRKTGVNGDYTF. The rearrangement joins TRBV28 to TRBJ1-2; 8 bases agree with TRBD1. The CDR3 length is 14 residues. Trimming cost V 6 bases and J 10 bases; bases outside gene matches: 13. Germline values: CDR1 MDHEN, CDR2 SYDVKM.

This chain connects TRBV28 to TRBJ2-7, with TRBD1 matching over 7 bases. V dropped 5 bases and J dropped 4; count of bases not matched to a gene: 8. The CDR3 is made up of 14 amino acids. Germline CDR1 is MDHEN and CDR2 is SYDVKM. CDR3 sequence reads: CASSGTGQRYEQYF. The CDR3 nucleotides read TGTGCCAGCAGTGGTACGGGACAGCGGTACGAGCAGTACTTC. Variable domain in full (rest from reference TRBV28 and TRBJ2-7): DVKVTQSSRYLVKRTGEKVFLECVQDMDHENMFWYRQDPGLGLRLIYFSYDVKMKEKGDIPEGYSVSREKKERFSLILESASTNQTSMYLCASSGTGQRYEQYFGPGTRLTVT.

The chain joins TRBV10-3 to TRBJ2-3; the D gene is possibly TRBD2 (5 bases). The CDR3 totals 15 residues. Germline V lookup: CDR1 ENHRY, CDR2 SYGVKD. The V and J ends lost 10 bases and 0 bases respectively, with 17 bases between them. The CDR3: CATSGDHTSTDTQYF. CDR3 coding DNA: TGTGCCACCAGCGGAGACCATACTAGCACAGATACGCAGTATTTT.

The chain uses TRBV18 and TRBJ2-5; 7 bases are shared with TRBD1. Germline loops: CDR1 KGHSH, CDR2 LQKENI. The CDR3 covers 17 residues. J lost 3 bases, V lost 0 bases, and 10 bases had no gene match. The CDR3 DNA reads as TGTGCCAGCTCACCACCCTACCCCGGGACAGCGAAAGAGACCCAGTACTTC. It encodes CASSPPYPGTAKETQYF.

The chain carries TRBV28 and TRBJ2-1, with 9 bases aligning to TRBD1. The germline V gene encodes CDR1 MDHEN and CDR2 SYDVKM. V trimming: 6 bases; J trimming: 7 bases; junction bases outside the gene matches: 10. There are 15 residues in the CDR3. Written as DNA, the CDR3 is TGTGCCAGCAGCTTGACGGGACAGGGTGATAATGAGCAGTTCTTC. Amino acids: CASSLTGQGDNEQFF.

The CDR3 region has the DNA TGTGCCAGCAGGAAGGTAGCGGGAGTGTCCTACGAGCAGTACTTC. Translated: CASRKVAGVSYEQYF. The chain combines TRBV28 with TRBJ2-7, with 9 positions matching TRBD2. With V trimmed by 6 bases and J by 1 base, 7 bases remained unmatched. The CDR3 is 15 amino acids. The germline CDR1 and CDR2 sequences are MDHEN and SYDVKM.

V is TRBV5-4 and J is TRBJ2-1; 14 nucleotides agree with TRBD2. V lost 2 bases and J lost 7; bases outside the gene matches: 5. Germline lookup yields CDR1 SGHNT and CDR2 YYREEE (reference sequence). The CDR3 contains 16 residues. This CDR3 reads CASSFPTSGRANEQFF. The DNA for the CDR3 is TGTGCCAGCAGCTTCCCGACTAGCGGGAGGGCTAATGAGCAGTTCTTC.

The rearrangement uses TRBV19 and TRBJ2-5; no firm D call. Germline CDR1 LNHDA, CDR2 SQIVND (reference sequence). The CDR3 runs 13 residues. V lost 4 bases, J lost 5 bases, and 11 bases lay in between. CDR3 nucleotide sequence: TGTGCCAGTAGTACGACTCGCCGGGAGACCCAGTACTTC. This encodes CASSTTRRETQYF.

V usage is TRBV19 and J usage is TRBJ1-2; 8 bases are a match to TRBD1. V gave up 4 bases and J gave up 5 bases; unmatched junction bases: 9. CDR1 LNHDA and CDR2 SQIVND come from the germline V gene (reference sequence). The CDR3 contains 15 residues. The CDR3 DNA reads as TGTGCCAGTAGTACCCAAGGGACAGGAGAATATGGCTACACCTTC. Encoded protein: CASSTQGTGEYGYTF.

This chain uses TRBV6-6 with TRBJ2-1; the D gene is possibly TRBD2 (6 bases). Trimming took 5 bases from V and 0 from J, leaving 17 bases between them. This CDR3 comprises 17 residues. Germline CDR1 is MNHNY and CDR2 is SVGAGI (reference sequence). For the CDR3, the DNA is TGTGCCAGCAGTCCCATTCCGACTAGTGTCTCCTACAATGAGCAGTTCTTC. It is translated as CASSPIPTSVSYNEQFF.

The chain links TRBV6-1 to TRBJ2-3, with D maybe TRBD2 (5 bases). Per the germline V gene, CDR1 is MNHNS and CDR2 is SASEGT. There are 14 residues in the CDR3. The ends were cut back, 1 base at V and 5 bases at J, with 10 bases in the middle. The CDR3 DNA follows: TGTGCCAGCAGTGAAGTGGGTGGGAGAGATACGCAGTATTTT. Its translation is CASSEVGGRDTQYF.

V usage is TRBV7-9 and J usage is TRBJ1-1, with D unclear. Germline loops: CDR1 SEHNR, CDR2 FQNEAQ (reference sequence). V was shortened by 1 base and J by 8 bases, with 11 bases between the two germline ends. The CDR3 is 13 residues long. CDR3 nucleotide sequence: TGTGCCAGCAGCTTAGTTGAGGGTGGCGAAGCTTTCTTT. Translating it yields CASSLVEGGEAFF. The whole variable domain, remainder taken from reference TRBV7-9 and TRBJ1-1, is DTGVSQNPRHKITKRGQNVTFRCDPISEHNRLYWYRQTLGQGPEFLTYFQNEAQLEKSRLLSDRFSAERPKGSFSTLEIQRTEQGDSAMYLCASSLVEGGEAFFGQGTRLTVV.

CDR3 amino acids: CASSQEYSNFYEQYF. CDR3 sequence (DNA): TGCGCCAGCAGCCAAGAATACAGCAACTTCTACGAGCAGTACTTC. The V call is TRBV4-3, the J call TRBJ2-7; no reliable D call. This CDR3 spans 15 amino acids. Germline-derived CDR1 and CDR2 are LGHNA and YSLEER. The ends were cut back, 0 bases at V and 3 bases at J, with 12 bases in the middle.

The chain carries TRBV7-6 and TRBJ1-4; D perhaps matches TRBD1 (6 bases). Trimming took 5 bases from V and 7 from J, leaving 11 bases between them. The CDR3 length is 13 residues. CDR1 and CDR2 (germline): SGHVS, FNYEAQ. CDR3 DNA: TGTGCCAGCAGCAGAGGGGGTGGTGAAAAACTGTTTTTT. As protein: CASSRGGGEKLFF.

This clone has a single count. The V gene is TRBV5-1, the J gene TRBJ1-2; D is perhaps TRBD1 (6 bases). The CDR3 length is 14 residues. V gave up 0 bases and J gave up 6 bases, with 12 bases separating them. Germline loops: CDR1 SGHRS, CDR2 YFSETQ. CDR3 nucleotides: TGCGCCAGCAGCTTGGCACAGGGCTATGATGGCTACACCTTC. Translated: CASSLAQGYDGYTF. The full variable domain, rest sourced from reference TRBV5-1 and TRBJ1-2, is KAGVTQTPRYLIKTRGQQVTLSCSPISGHRSVSWYQQTPGQGLQFLFEYFSETQRNKGNFPGRFSGRQFSNSRSEMNVSTLELGDSALYLCASSLAQGYDGYTFGSGTRLTVV.

This chain joins TRBV6-2 or TRBV6-3 and TRBJ1-5; D not certain. Germline loops: CDR1 MNHEY, CDR2 SVGEGT. V lost 2 bases, J lost 7 bases, and 6 bases lay in between. The CDR3 length is 12 residues. The CDR3: CASSYGTQPQHF. CDR3 DNA: TGTGCCAGCAGTTACGGCACGCAGCCCCAGCATTTT.

The chain couples TRBV7-9 to TRBJ2-5, with TRBD2 identical over 10 bases. Germline V lookup: CDR1 SEHNR, CDR2 FQNEAQ (reference sequence). The CDR3 sequence is 12 residues long. V lost 8 bases and J lost 4; bases outside the gene matches: 1. In nucleotides, the CDR3 is TGTGCCAGCGTAGCGGGAGGAGAGACCCAGTACTTC. This encodes CASVAGGETQYF.

The chain couples TRBV4-3 to TRBJ1-6, with TRBD1 as a possible D gene (5 bases). This CDR3 has 17 residues. CDR1 LGHNA and CDR2 YSLEER come from the germline V gene. V was trimmed by 1 base and J by 6 bases, leaving 16 bases between them. CDR3 protein: CASSQGLQDVPNSPLHF. As DNA, the CDR3 is TGCGCCAGCAGCCAAGGGTTACAGGATGTCCCTAATTCACCCCTCCACTTT.

V and J are TRBV28 and TRBJ2-2, with a weak D call TRBD2 (5 bases). Germline CDR1 is MDHEN and CDR2 is SYDVKM. V was clipped by 7 bases and J by 5 bases, with 11 bases between them. CDR3 length: 13 amino acids. CDR3 loop: CASTMPGTGELFF. CDR3 DNA sequence: TGTGCCAGCACCATGCCGGGAACCGGGGAGCTGTTTTTT.

The chain uses TRBV6-2 or TRBV6-3 and TRBJ1-3, with TRBD1 matching over 7 bases. Trimming at V came to 2 bases and at J to 0 bases, leaving 7 bases not matched to a gene. Germline CDR1 MNHEY, CDR2 SVGEGT. This CDR3 has 17 residues. The CDR3 DNA reads as TGTGCCAGCAGTTACGGAGGGGGCCTGAGCTCTGGAAACACCATATATTTT. This sequence encodes CASSYGGGLSSGNTIYF.

The V gene is TRBV6-2 or TRBV6-3, the J gene TRBJ2-2; 11 bases fit TRBD2. The CDR3 runs 17 residues. CDR1 is MNHEY and CDR2 is SVGEGT in the germline V gene. The junction had 4 bases not matched to a gene; V was cut back by 2 bases and J by 2 bases. The CDR3 bases are TGTGCCAGCAGTTACAATAGCGGGAGGGCCAACACCGGGGAGCTGTTTTTT. This gives the protein CASSYNSGRANTGELFF.